A selection of T cell receptor beta chains follows, all from one sample in a study of identical twins. TCRdb re-called the 5' RACE reads through MiXCR, storing one row per CDR3 protein. Counted here are hundreds of thousands of distinct CDR3 sequences, about 18% occurring once; the ten biggest clones make up around 13%. This sample was shared with a second study, whose subject was T cells expressing NK-cell markers.

The specimen sequenced was PBMCs. Every receptor here comes from a young woman in good health. CDR3s leave out the opening cysteine and the closing phenylalanine or tryptophan. Only some rows state a clone size, as once, few, many or a class for expanded clones.

length: 13; J: TRBJ2-1; size: few; V: TRBV7-2; CDR3: ASSSRGVGYNEQF
length: 12; J: TRBJ2-1; size: few; V: TRBV9; CDR3: ASSVGTAYNEQF
length: 10; J: TRBJ1-1; size: -; V: TRBV10-2; CDR3: ASSQQGPEAF
length: 14; J: TRBJ1-6; size: many; V: TRBV20-1; CDR3: SASPGGTANNSPLH
length: 10; J: TRBJ2-1; size: few; V: TRBV20-1; CDR3: SAIDASNEQF
length: 13; J: TRBJ2-1; size: -; V: TRBV5-1; CDR3: ASSFNLASYNEQF
length: 14; J: TRBJ1-5; size: -; V: TRBV12-3/TRBV12-4; CDR3: ASSFRGMKRRQPQH
length: 13; J: TRBJ1-2; size: few; V: TRBV20-1; CDR3: SARAPGQEDYGYT
length: 14; J: TRBJ2-7; size: -; V: TRBV11-2; CDR3: ASSLRRDPRAYEQY
length: 11; J: TRBJ1-1; size: few; V: TRBV6-1; CDR3: ASRASRGTEAF
length: 17; J: TRBJ2-3; size: -; V: TRBV12-3/TRBV12-4; CDR3: ASSFPRSTSGYSTDTQY
length: 12; J: TRBJ1-5; size: -; V: TRBV5-6; CDR3: ASSFVGSNQPQH
length: 10; J: TRBJ2-5; size: many; V: TRBV20-1; CDR3: SARTHQETQY
length: 13; J: TRBJ2-7; size: -; V: TRBV5-1; CDR3: ASSLSTGYSYEQY
length: 13; J: TRBJ1-5; size: -; V: TRBV12-3/TRBV12-4; CDR3: ASSPRGAVNQPQH
length: 14; J: TRBJ2-4; size: -; V: TRBV7-2; CDR3: AGSQNALAIKNIQY
length: 12; J: TRBJ2-3; size: -; V: TRBV29-1; CDR3: SGGLAGGVDTQY
length: 12; J: TRBJ2-3; size: few; V: TRBV12-3/TRBV12-4; CDR3: ASSLRTSGGGEY
length: 11; J: TRBJ2-5; size: few; V: TRBV14; CDR3: ASSVRSQETQY
length: 14; J: TRBJ1-4; size: -; V: TRBV19; CDR3: ASSIERDRINEKLF
length: 13; J: TRBJ2-7; size: few; V: TRBV29-1; CDR3: SVKGPGQGLEEQY
length: 12; J: TRBJ2-1; size: many; V: TRBV9; CDR3: ASSVAGSYNEQF
length: 11; J: TRBJ2-5; size: -; V: TRBV2; CDR3: ASSNGGEETQY
length: 13; J: TRBJ1-2; size: -; V: TRBV7-9; CDR3: ASSSPLQGNYGYT
length: 12; J: TRBJ2-7; size: few; V: TRBV12-3/TRBV12-4; CDR3: ASSNRSSTYEQY
length: 13; J: TRBJ2-7; size: few; V: TRBV4-3; CDR3: ASSQGAGATYEQY
length: 14; J: TRBJ2-5; size: few; V: TRBV12-3/TRBV12-4; CDR3: ASSLPPGTGQETQY
length: 13; J: TRBJ1-3; size: few; V: TRBV10-3; CDR3: AISESGISGNTIY
length: 12; J: TRBJ2-5; size: -; V: TRBV14; CDR3: ASSPGQVVETQY
length: 10; J: TRBJ2-5; size: many; V: TRBV20-1; CDR3: SAPDLSETQY
length: 13; J: TRBJ2-7; size: -; V: TRBV3-1; CDR3: ASSFGTGKSYEQY
length: 12; J: TRBJ1-1; size: -; V: TRBV20-1; CDR3: SASPGGAGTEAF
length: 9; J: TRBJ2-1; size: -; V: TRBV20-1; CDR3: SARKSGEQF
length: 13; J: TRBJ2-2; size: -; V: TRBV21-1; CDR3: ASSKLGRLTGELF
length: 10; J: TRBJ2-5; size: few; V: TRBV20-1; CDR3: SGAGGRETQY
length: 15; J: TRBJ1-2; size: many; V: TRBV5-5; CDR3: ASSLDSDGGYFSGYT
length: 13; J: TRBJ2-2; size: -; V: TRBV12-3/TRBV12-4; CDR3: ASTVQGANTGELF
length: 14; J: TRBJ2-5; size: few; V: TRBV20-1; CDR3: SARLTGRGPQETQY
length: 11; J: TRBJ2-7; size: -; V: TRBV20-1; CDR3: SASRGTEVFEY
length: 12; J: TRBJ1-1; size: -; V: TRBV5-1; CDR3: ASSPSTGGGEAF
length: 12; J: TRBJ2-3; size: few; V: TRBV27; CDR3: ASSFGPFTDTQY
length: 11; J: TRBJ1-1; size: few; V: TRBV5-1; CDR3: ASSVGWGTEAF
length: 13; J: TRBJ2-3; size: once; V: TRBV11-3; CDR3: ASSWTSGSTDTQY
length: 12; J: TRBJ2-4; size: few; V: TRBV12-3/TRBV12-4; CDR3: ASKNGVAKNIQY
length: 12; J: TRBJ2-3; size: few; V: TRBV6-1; CDR3: ASIGLGYTDTQY
length: 14; J: TRBJ2-6; size: -; V: TRBV12-3/TRBV12-4; CDR3: ASSFLTSSGANVLT
length: 11; J: TRBJ2-3; size: few; V: TRBV27; CDR3: AIGTGFTDTQY
length: 11; J: TRBJ2-5; size: -; V: TRBV18; CDR3: ASSPVNTETQY
length: 12; J: TRBJ2-7; size: -; V: TRBV3-1; CDR3: ASSQASGEGEQY
length: 11; J: TRBJ2-4; size: -; V: TRBV5-1; CDR3: ASSSTAKNIQY